This TCR beta chain was documented in a study of shared clonotypes between healthy human individuals. Looking at the study overall: The study used three CD4 naive, three CD4 memory, two CD8 naive and one CD8 memory plate per donor.

Study-level findings and limits: As a rule, naive subsets had a larger estimated richness than memory subsets.

The CDR3 sequence is 13 residues long. V lost 8 bases, J lost 3 bases, and 14 bases lay in between. Germline CDR1 and CDR2: SNHLY and FYNNEI. A word on this clone: Its antigen is currently unknown.

In the sorted-subset replicate PCRs, around 220 ng DNA, roughly 30,000 T cell genomes, was used. Assay: immunoSEQ multiplex PCR; the TCRdb copy retains only in-frame clones and omits some. The table shows hundreds of thousands of clones, with around 97% occurring only once. Sequencing was performed on naive CD4+ T cells sorted from blood. Subset given: CD45RA+ positively selected. The rearrangement links TRBV2 to TRBJ2-7, with D perhaps TRBD2 (5 bases). This TCR derives from a woman aged 25 to 39 in good health. The CDR3 bases are TGTGCCAGCGGACTTGAAGGGAACTACGAGCAGTACTTC. Translation gives CASGLEGNYEQYF.